A selection of T cell receptor beta chains follows, all from one sample in a study of T cell responses to AZD1222 COVID-19 vaccine. The table came from immunoSEQ multiplex PCR; TCRdb's copy has only in-frame clones and leaves some out. The repertoire holds approximately 110,000 clones, with 87% as singletons. The starting material was peripheral blood, obtained on day 0 of AZD1222 vaccination. These receptors were collected from an adult in good health. CDR3s include the opening cysteine and the closing phenylalanine or tryptophan. Each record gives: clone size, J gene, D gene, V gene, CDR3 DNA, CDR3 protein. D genes are given only for firm matches. Clone size, where shown, is once, few, many, or a class for clones that have expanded.

clone size: .
J gene: TRBJ2-5
D gene: TRBD1
V gene: TRBV7-2
CDR3 DNA: TGTGCCAGCAGGGCTAGGATTGGCGGACAGGGAGGAGAGACCCAGTACTTC
CDR3 protein: CASRARIGGQGGETQYF

clone size: .
J gene: TRBJ2-1
D gene: .
V gene: TRBV14
CDR3 DNA: TGTGCCAGCAGCTCTCTAGACAATGGGCAGTTCTTC
CDR3 protein: CASSSLDNGQFF

clone size: .
J gene: TRBJ2-3
D gene: TRBD2
V gene: TRBV4-2
CDR3 DNA: TGTGCCAGCAGGGTGGTAGCGGGAGGGCCAGATACGCAGTATTTT
CDR3 protein: CASRVVAGGPDTQYF

clone size: .
J gene: TRBJ2-1
D gene: .
V gene: TRBV7-3
CDR3 DNA: TGTGCAGGTGACAATGAGCAGTTCTTC
CDR3 protein: CAGDNEQFF

clone size: .
J gene: TRBJ2-1
D gene: .
V gene: TRBV27
CDR3 DNA: TGTGCCAGCAGTACGCGACAGGGAGGGGTTTCCTACAATGAGCAGTTCTTC
CDR3 protein: CASSTRQGGVSYNEQFF

clone size: .
J gene: TRBJ2-1
D gene: .
V gene: TRBV7-3
CDR3 DNA: TGTGCCAGCAGCTTATCCCAGGGAGCCAGTGAGCAGTTCTTC
CDR3 protein: CASSLSQGASEQFF

clone size: .
J gene: TRBJ2-3
D gene: .
V gene: TRBV24-1
CDR3 DNA: TGTGCCACCAGCAGGGTAGGGAGAGACACAGATACGCAGTATTTT
CDR3 protein: CATSRVGRDTDTQYF

clone size: .
J gene: TRBJ1-2
D gene: TRBD1
V gene: TRBV7-6
CDR3 DNA: TGTGCCAGCAGCTTAGGGACAGGGGCGTCTAACTATGGCTACACCTTC
CDR3 protein: CASSLGTGASNYGYTF

clone size: .
J gene: TRBJ2-1
D gene: .
V gene: TRBV7-3
CDR3 DNA: TGTGCCAGCAGCCCGGCCCCAGGGTATTCGGTGGTGGAGCAGTTCTTC
CDR3 protein: CASSPAPGYSVVEQFF

clone size: .
J gene: TRBJ1-2
D gene: .
V gene: TRBV6-5
CDR3 DNA: TGTGCCAGCAGTTACCGACTACAATTTAACTATGGCTACACCTTC
CDR3 protein: CASSYRLQFNYGYTF

clone size: .
J gene: TRBJ2-5
D gene: .
V gene: TRBV12-3/TRBV12-4
CDR3 DNA: TGTGCCAGCAGCCCGGGATCGTGGGAGACCCAGTACTTC
CDR3 protein: CASSPGSWETQYF

clone size: .
J gene: TRBJ2-7
D gene: TRBD1
V gene: TRBV2
CDR3 DNA: TGTGCCAGCAGTGTTGAGGGGGCGAGTGAACACGAGCAGTACTTC
CDR3 protein: CASSVEGASEHEQYF

clone size: .
J gene: TRBJ2-5
D gene: .
V gene: TRBV2
CDR3 DNA: TGTGCCAGTGTTTGGGGAGAGACCCAGTACTTC
CDR3 protein: CASVWGETQYF

clone size: .
J gene: TRBJ1-2
D gene: .
V gene: TRBV11-2
CDR3 DNA: TGTGCCAGCAGCCTCCGGGACAACCTTGAAGCTAACTATGGCTACACCTTC
CDR3 protein: CASSLRDNLEANYGYTF

clone size: .
J gene: TRBJ1-3
D gene: .
V gene: TRBV9
CDR3 DNA: TGTGCCAGCAGCGGGGAGGGGGTATACACCATATATTTT
CDR3 protein: CASSGEGVYTIYF

clone size: once
J gene: TRBJ2-7
D gene: .
V gene: TRBV16
CDR3 DNA: TGTGCCAGCAGCCGCTCCGGGGCTAGCTCCTACGAGCAGTACTTC
CDR3 protein: CASSRSGASSYEQYF

clone size: few
J gene: TRBJ1-1
D gene: TRBD1
V gene: TRBV7-9
CDR3 DNA: TGTGCCAGCAACGACAGGGGGATGAACACTGAAGCTTTCTTT
CDR3 protein: CASNDRGMNTEAFF

clone size: .
J gene: TRBJ2-7
D gene: TRBD2
V gene: TRBV18
CDR3 DNA: TGTGCCAGCTCACTAAGCGGGGGAGATTTCTCCTACGAGCAGTACTTC
CDR3 protein: CASSLSGGDFSYEQYF

clone size: .
J gene: TRBJ1-4
D gene: TRBD1
V gene: TRBV6-1
CDR3 DNA: TGTGCCAGCAGTGATACCGGGACAGGGGAGGAAAAACTGTTTTTT
CDR3 protein: CASSDTGTGEEKLFF

clone size: .
J gene: TRBJ2-7
D gene: TRBD2
V gene: TRBV10-1
CDR3 DNA: TGCGCCAGCAGTGAGAGAGGACTAGCGAACGAGCAGTACTTC
CDR3 protein: CASSERGLANEQYF

clone size: .
J gene: TRBJ1-1
D gene: .
V gene: TRBV14
CDR3 DNA: TGTGCCAGCAGCCAAGTGGAAGCTTTCTTT
CDR3 protein: CASSQVEAFF

clone size: .
J gene: TRBJ2-1
D gene: .
V gene: TRBV6-5
CDR3 DNA: TGTGCCAGCAGTTACTCTCTAGTATACAATGAGCAGTTCTTC
CDR3 protein: CASSYSLVYNEQFF

clone size: .
J gene: TRBJ1-6
D gene: TRBD1
V gene: TRBV9
CDR3 DNA: TGTGCCAGCAGCCCAGGGGGACATAATTCACCCCTCCACTTT
CDR3 protein: CASSPGGHNSPLHF

clone size: .
J gene: TRBJ1-3
D gene: .
V gene: TRBV2
CDR3 DNA: TGTGCCAGCAGTGAAAGTTCAAGCTCTGGAAACACCATATATTTT
CDR3 protein: CASSESSSSGNTIYF

clone size: .
J gene: TRBJ1-1
D gene: .
V gene: TRBV4-3
CDR3 DNA: TGCGCCAGCAGCCAAGTAACCCATGGTGAAGCTTTCTTT
CDR3 protein: CASSQVTHGEAFF

clone size: .
J gene: TRBJ1-1
D gene: .
V gene: TRBV24-1
CDR3 DNA: TGTGCCACCACCACGGACGGCCCTAAGTTTGCTTTCTTT
CDR3 protein: CATTTDGPKFAFF

clone size: .
J gene: TRBJ1-1
D gene: .
V gene: TRBV18
CDR3 DNA: TGTGCCAGCTCACACCTCGACAGCTCGAACACTGAAGCTTTCTTT
CDR3 protein: CASSHLDSSNTEAFF

clone size: .
J gene: TRBJ2-3
D gene: .
V gene: TRBV11-2
CDR3 DNA: TGTGCCAGCAGCTTCTTGGGTGGTACGCAGTATTTT
CDR3 protein: CASSFLGGTQYF

clone size: .
J gene: TRBJ2-2
D gene: .
V gene: TRBV5-1
CDR3 DNA: TGCGCCAGCACCCAGACAGGGAACACCGGGGAGCTGTTTTTT
CDR3 protein: CASTQTGNTGELFF

clone size: .
J gene: TRBJ1-5
D gene: TRBD1
V gene: TRBV18
CDR3 DNA: TGTGCCAGCTCACCACTAGGGACAGGGCATTCTAGCAATCAGCCCCAGCATTTT
CDR3 protein: CASSPLGTGHSSNQPQHF

clone size: once
J gene: TRBJ2-5
D gene: .
V gene: TRBV21-1
CDR3 DNA: TGTGCCAGCAGCAAAGATGGCTTGGGGCGGGACCACCAAGAGACCCAGTACTTC
CDR3 protein: CASSKDGLGRDHQETQYF

clone size: once
J gene: TRBJ1-6
D gene: TRBD1
V gene: TRBV6-5
CDR3 DNA: TGTGCCAGCGTAAGGGACAGGGGCAATTCACCCCTCCACTTT
CDR3 protein: CASVRDRGNSPLHF

clone size: .
J gene: TRBJ1-5
D gene: .
V gene: TRBV19
CDR3 DNA: TGTGCCATAGGGGGTAAGAGCGGGGATCAGCCCCAGCATTTT
CDR3 protein: CAIGGKSGDQPQHF

clone size: .
J gene: TRBJ1-6
D gene: .
V gene: TRBV5-6
CDR3 DNA: TGTGCCAGCAGCTTGGAGGGCTTGAAAGGTTCACCCCTCCACTTT
CDR3 protein: CASSLEGLKGSPLHF

clone size: .
J gene: TRBJ2-1
D gene: TRBD2
V gene: TRBV29-1
CDR3 DNA: TGCAGCGTTGTGACGGGGGGGCTAAGCAATGAGCAGTTCTTC
CDR3 protein: CSVVTGGLSNEQFF

clone size: .
J gene: TRBJ1-1
D gene: .
V gene: TRBV7-9
CDR3 DNA: TGTGCCAGCAGCTTAGGAGGGGTCCAAGCTTTCTTT
CDR3 protein: CASSLGGVQAFF

clone size: once
J gene: TRBJ1-2
D gene: .
V gene: TRBV5-4
CDR3 DNA: TGTGCCAGCAGCTTGGTGGCAGGTCCTGGCTACACCTTC
CDR3 protein: CASSLVAGPGYTF

clone size: .
J gene: TRBJ1-5
D gene: .
V gene: TRBV7-2
CDR3 DNA: TGTGCCAGCAGCTGGGGGGGTGGGGGACAGCCCCAGCATTTT
CDR3 protein: CASSWGGGGQPQHF

clone size: .
J gene: TRBJ2-7
D gene: TRBD1
V gene: TRBV6-5
CDR3 DNA: TGTGCCAGCAGTACGGACAGGGGCGCCTACGAGCAGTACTTC
CDR3 protein: CASSTDRGAYEQYF

clone size: .
J gene: TRBJ2-2
D gene: .
V gene: TRBV7-9
CDR3 DNA: TGTGCCAGCAGCAATGCCGAAAGCGCGAACACCGGGGAGCTGTTTTTT
CDR3 protein: CASSNAESANTGELFF

clone size: .
J gene: TRBJ2-7
D gene: .
V gene: TRBV2
CDR3 DNA: TGTGCCAGCGGAAGAAACAGGGAGTCCTACTCCTACGAGCAGTACTTC
CDR3 protein: CASGRNRESYSYEQYF

clone size: .
J gene: TRBJ2-5
D gene: .
V gene: TRBV29-1
CDR3 DNA: TGCAGCGTTGGGACAGCCCAAGAGACCCAGTACTTC
CDR3 protein: CSVGTAQETQYF

clone size: .
J gene: TRBJ2-7
D gene: .
V gene: TRBV30
CDR3 DNA: TGTGCCTGGAGTGGCGTGGCGTCCGGGACGTACTACGAGCAGTACTTC
CDR3 protein: CAWSGVASGTYYEQYF

clone size: .
J gene: TRBJ2-7
D gene: TRBD1
V gene: TRBV4-1
CDR3 DNA: TGCGCCAGCAGCCAATTGTCAGGGGGCCTTTACGAGCAGTACTTC
CDR3 protein: CASSQLSGGLYEQYF

clone size: .
J gene: TRBJ1-1
D gene: .
V gene: TRBV6-6
CDR3 DNA: TGTGCCAGCAGTTACGAGAGGGGCACTGAAGCTTTCTTT
CDR3 protein: CASSYERGTEAFF

clone size: .
J gene: TRBJ2-1
D gene: .
V gene: TRBV11-2
CDR3 DNA: TGTGCCAGCAGCTTAGATTTAGCGGAGCAGTTCTTC
CDR3 protein: CASSLDLAEQFF

clone size: once
J gene: TRBJ2-4
D gene: TRBD2
V gene: TRBV5-5
CDR3 DNA: TGTGCCAGCAGCTTGGGACTAGCGGGAGGGACCGCCAAAAACATTCAGTACTTC
CDR3 protein: CASSLGLAGGTAKNIQYF

clone size: .
J gene: TRBJ2-3
D gene: .
V gene: TRBV5-1
CDR3 DNA: TGCGCCAGCAACAGGGGAGGTAGCACAGATACGCAGTATTTT
CDR3 protein: CASNRGGSTDTQYF